The clone carrying this TCR beta chain was counted many times. Its specificity is not known. CDR1 is LGHNA, CDR2 YSLEER, per germline. The CDR3 loop spans 13 amino acids. The V gene lost 5 bases and the J gene lost 8 bases, with 13 bases spanning the gap. TCRdb used MiXCR to reprocess the 5' RACE reads, holding one entry per CDR3 protein. The sample has roughly 200,000 distinct CDR3 sequences, around 8.1% seen once; the top ten hold 1.9%. This sample was included in a study of identical twins. Study-level points and caveats: Analyses of zero insertions could, in part, be confounded by invariant MAIT and iNKT cells. Within cord blood, abundant beta clonotypes carried fewer insertions, but memory repertoires showed no such trend. Twins showed weaker excess sharing in their beta out-of-frame sequences.

These data also featured in a second study, about yellow fever vaccine responses in identical twins.

The source material was memory (CD45RO+) T cells sorted from blood. The chain combines TRBV4-3 with TRBJ2-1, with D perhaps matching TRBD2 (5 bases). The TCR originated in a young woman in good health. CDR3 in DNA: TGCGCCAGCAGCGTGGAACTCGGGGATGAGCAGTTCTTC. Translation gives CASSVELGDEQFF.